These 25 T cell receptor beta chains were all obtained from the same sample, sequenced in a study of vaccination effects on CD4 cells after COVID-19. Libraries were prepared by immunoSEQ multiplex PCR; TCRdb keeps only in-frame clonotypes and omits some of them. In the table there are around 33,000 clones, 82% of which are singletons. Antigen specificity for these receptors is unknown. Expansion with viral peptide pools was applied to antigen-specific CD4+ T cells by the ViraFEST assay prior to sequencing. At the end of approximately 10 days of culture, CD4+ T cells were isolated. Participants received two doses of either the BNT162b2 or mRNA-1273 vaccine. The sample in question was CD4+ T cells from PBMCs cultured with HCoV-NL63 spike peptides, obtained after COVID-19 vaccination. These receptor sequences come from a human donor who received a COVID-19 vaccine. Some clones in this sample may be carry-over from other donors' samples.

The chain combines TRBV24-1 with TRBJ2-1; D remains ambiguous. The CDR3 extends over 14 amino acids. V was clipped by 4 bases and J by 3 bases, with 9 bases between them. Germline V gene lookup returns CDR1 KGHDR and CDR2 SFDVKD. CDR3 sequence reads: CATSDPPDYNEQFF. In DNA form, the CDR3 reads TGTGCCACCAGTGACCCCCCGGACTACAATGAGCAGTTCTTC.

The gene calls are TRBV5-6 and TRBJ2-1; 8 bases map to TRBD1. This CDR3 region has 18 residues. The J segment lost 1 base and the V segment lost 3 bases, leaving 12 bases of the junction unmatched. Germline V gives CDR1 SGHDT, CDR2 YYEEEE. DNA of the CDR3: TGTGCCAGCAGCTCAACACGACAGGGGTCCCTTTCCTACAATGAGCAGTTCTTC. This sequence encodes CASSSTRQGSLSYNEQFF.

The chain couples TRBV11-2 to TRBJ2-3, with D possibly being TRBD1 (6 bases). The germline V gene encodes CDR1 SGHAT and CDR2 FQNNGV. The length of the CDR3 is 16 residues. Trimming took 5 bases from V and 0 from J, leaving 15 bases between them. In nucleotides, the CDR3 is TGTGCCAGCAGCCCCCGACAGGTTTCTAGCACAGATACGCAGTATTTT. This encodes CASSPRQVSSTDTQYF.

Worth noting for this clone: At one end the junction does not follow the germline gene, possibly because of a read error. This chain connects TRBV29-1 to TRBJ1-2; tentative D call: TRBD1 (6 bases). The CDR3 covers 10 residues. The germline V gene encodes CDR1 SQVTM and CDR2 ANQGSEA. This CDR3 is CSVEDGGYTF. CDR3 DNA sequence: TGCAGCGTTGAAGATGGGGGCTATACCTTC.

The chain couples TRBV7-2 to TRBJ2-3, with TRBD2 matching 7 bases. J lost 13 bases, V lost 2 bases, and 21 bases had no gene match. Germline lookup yields CDR1 SGHTA and CDR2 FQGNSA. The CDR3 has 17 residues. The CDR3 is CASSLSGPTAILATKYF. The CDR3 DNA reads as TGTGCCAGCAGCTTATCCGGGCCAACGGCGATACTAGCGACTAAGTATTTT.

This chain uses TRBV19 with TRBJ1-4; 9 nucleotides line up with TRBD1. Unmatched junction bases numbered 5, after V lost 1 base and J lost 5 bases. The CDR3 is 16 amino acids. Looked up from germline, CDR1 is LNHDA and CDR2 is SQIVND (reference sequence). CDR3 nucleotide sequence: TGTGCCAGTAGTATAGCCCGACAGGGGGGGAATGAAAAACTGTTTTTT. Protein product: CASSIARQGGNEKLFF.

This chain joins TRBV4-1 and TRBJ1-2; D gene ambiguous. In germline, CDR1 is MGHRA, CDR2 YSYEKL. V lost 2 bases and J 2 bases, leaving 9 bases between the germline ends. CDR3 length: 14 amino acids. The CDR3 DNA sequence: TGCGCCAGCAGCCAACGTCCCGGAAACTATGGCTACACCTTC. It encodes CASSQRPGNYGYTF.

This chain connects TRBV7-2 to TRBJ1-2, with D possibly matching TRBD1 (6 bases). The CDR3 totals 14 residues. Germline-derived CDR1 and CDR2 are SGHTA and FQGNSA. V was shortened by 6 bases and J by 7 bases, with 18 bases between the two germline ends. CDR3 DNA sequence: TGTGCCAGCAGGTCAAAGACAGGCCAGGGTGGCTACACCTTC. This gives the protein CASRSKTGQGGYTF.

The chain employs TRBV6-5 and TRBJ1-5; no clear D. The germline V gene encodes CDR1 MNHEY and CDR2 SVGAGI. The CDR3 extends over 15 amino acids. With 3 bases removed from V and 7 bases from J, the gap between germline ends came to 16 bases. In DNA, the CDR3 is TGTGCCAGCAGTTATATGAAATCCGGAGGGCAGCCCCAGCATTTT. Amino acid sequence: CASSYMKSGGQPQHF.

The chain couples TRBV5-1 to TRBJ1-4; TRBD1 might be the D (5 bases). V shed 2 bases and J shed 5 bases, with 13 bases lying between them. Germline assignment: CDR1 SGHRS and CDR2 YFSETQ. The CDR3 extends over 15 amino acids. CDR3 region: CASSLADSVNEKLFF. The CDR3 DNA is TGCGCCAGCAGCTTAGCCGACAGCGTAAATGAAAAACTGTTTTTT.

This clone appeared a few times. V usage is TRBV19 and J usage is TRBJ2-6, with no clear D. With 4 bases removed from V and 0 bases from J, the gap between germline ends came to 19 bases. In germline, CDR1 is LNHDA, CDR2 SQIVND (reference sequence). The CDR3 loop spans 19 amino acids. The CDR3 loop reads CASSTGNPGQSSGANVLTF. Written as DNA, the CDR3 is TGTGCCAGTAGTACTGGTAACCCGGGCCAAAGCTCTGGGGCCAACGTCCTGACTTTC.

This clone was seen more than once but under ten times. The V and J genes are TRBV7-2 and TRBJ2-1; D may be TRBD2 (7 bases). The V gene lost 5 bases and the J gene lost 7 bases, with 18 bases spanning the gap. The germline V gene has CDR1 SGHTA and CDR2 FQGNSA. This CDR3 has 15 residues. The CDR3 DNA is TGTGCCAGCAGCCGGAGGGGGGGGGCAAGTAATGAGCAGTTCTTC. Translated, it gives CASSRRGGASNEQFF.

This clone has a handful of counts. The rearrangement uses TRBV14 and TRBJ1-2; D is unresolved. CDR3 length: 13 amino acids. From germline, CDR1 is SGHDN and CDR2 FVKESK. Trimming took off 3 bases at V and 4 bases at J, with 9 bases between the two ends. The CDR3 DNA is TGTGCCAGCAGCCATACGAGGTCCTATGGCTACACCTTC. It encodes CASSHTRSYGYTF.

The chain couples TRBV29-1 to TRBJ1-2; D may be TRBD1 (5 bases). Germline CDR1 SQVTM, CDR2 ANQGSEA. The CDR3 is made up of 13 amino acids. The ends were cut back, 5 bases at V and 3 bases at J, with 13 bases in the middle. The CDR3 nucleotides are TGCAGCGTTAGTCCAGGGTGGGACTATGGCTACACCTTC. Translated: CSVSPGWDYGYTF.

The rearrangement links TRBV2 to TRBJ2-5; weak D call: TRBD2 (5 bases). Germline V gene sequence: CDR1 SNHLY, CDR2 FYNNEI. V lost 6 bases and J 7 bases, leaving 6 bases between the germline ends. There are 10 residues in the CDR3. The CDR3 bases are TGTGCCAGCAGCCGGGGGACCCAGTACTTC. Protein: CASSRGTQYF.

V is TRBV7-9 and J is TRBJ1-1; D is unclear. This CDR3 has 14 amino acids. The germline V and J ends were trimmed by 1 base and 1 base, with 7 bases remaining between them. Per germline, CDR1 SEHNR and CDR2 FQNEAQ (reference sequence). This chain's CDR3 is CASSLVSGNTEAFF. The CDR3 DNA sequence: TGTGCCAGCAGCTTAGTTAGTGGGAACACTGAAGCTTTCTTT.

The CDR3 bases are TGTGCCAGCAGCCTGTCAAGGGATTCACCCCTCCACTTT. It yields the protein CASSLSRDSPLHF. The V call is TRBV5-6, the J call TRBJ1-6; D not certain. Germline V gene sequence: CDR1 SGHDT, CDR2 YYEEEE. This CDR3 is 13 amino acids long. V lost 4 bases to trimming and J lost 8 bases, with 10 bases between them.

CDR3 DNA: TGCGCCAGCAGCTTGGCCGGGAGGGCCGGGGGCGACCGCGGCTACACCTTC. Translation: CASSLAGRAGGDRGYTF. This chain uses TRBV5-1 with TRBJ1-2, with D possibly TRBD1 on 6 matching bases. This CDR3 comprises 17 residues. The ends were cut back, 0 bases at V and 8 bases at J, with 23 bases in the middle. The germline V gene has CDR1 SGHRS and CDR2 YFSETQ.

The J gene is TRBJ2-5, the V gene TRBV18; 7 nucleotides align to TRBD1. J gave up 5 bases and V 7 bases, and 7 bases lay outside the gene matches. Germline V gene data show CDR1 as KGHSH and CDR2 as LQKENI. The CDR3 has 13 residues. DNA of the CDR3: TGTGCCAGCTTACAGGGGATATCGGAGACCCAGTACTTC. This encodes CASLQGISETQYF.

This chain connects TRBV5-4 to TRBJ1-1; 8 bases fit TRBD1. The CDR3 length is 13 residues. The V segment lost 4 bases and the J segment 6 bases; nucleotides outside the gene matches: 5. In germline, CDR1 is SGHNT, CDR2 YYREEE (reference sequence). The CDR3 sequence: CASSPTGDAEAFF. The CDR3 region has the DNA TGTGCCAGCAGCCCGACAGGGGACGCTGAAGCTTTCTTT.

This chain uses TRBV3-1 (or the pseudogene TRBV3-2) with TRBJ2-5; the D gene is possibly TRBD2 (5 bases). V lost 0 bases to trimming and J lost 5 bases, with 13 bases between them. The CDR3 has 15 amino acids. Germline CDR1 and CDR2: LGHDT and YNNKEL (reference sequence). CDR3 nucleotides: TGTGCCAGCAGCCAAGATTCGGGGTTAGGGGAGACCCAGTACTTC. It codes for CASSQDSGLGETQYF.

The CDR3 DNA reads as TGTGCCAGCAGCGTGGACCGCACCGATGAAAAACTGTTTTTT. Protein: CASSVDRTDEKLFF. This chain uses TRBV9 with TRBJ1-4; D call uncertain. The CDR3 totals 14 residues. V lost 2 bases and J lost 6, with 11 bases in between. Germline CDR1 and CDR2: SGDLS and YYNGEE.

V and J are TRBV19 and TRBJ1-6, with D uncertain. The ends were cut back, 3 bases at V and 0 bases at J, with 9 bases in the middle. The CDR3 extends over 16 amino acids. CDR1 is LNHDA, CDR2 SQIVND, per germline (reference sequence). CDR3 protein: CASSIESGSYNSPLHF. CDR3 DNA sequence: TGTGCCAGTAGTATTGAGAGCGGCTCCTATAATTCACCCCTCCACTTT.

This chain uses TRBV29-1 with TRBJ2-3; 7 bases are a match to TRBD1. The trim removed 1 base at V and 4 bases at J, leaving 5 bases unmatched. Germline V gene data show CDR1 as SQVTM and CDR2 as ANQGSEA. This CDR3 is built from 14 residues. Here the CDR3 reads CSVEANRGADTQYF. In DNA form, the CDR3 reads TGCAGCGTTGAAGCAAACAGGGGAGCAGATACGCAGTATTTT.

This chain connects TRBV28 to TRBJ1-1, with D possibly matching TRBD1 (5 bases). CDR1 is MDHEN, CDR2 SYDVKM, per germline. This CDR3 contains 11 residues. Trimming pared 8 bases from V and 3 bases from J, leaving 7 bases between. The CDR3 is CASGGDTEAFF. CDR3 in DNA: TGTGCCAGCGGGGGTGACACTGAAGCTTTCTTT.